A single sample gave rise to the 21 T cell receptor beta chains below, sequenced in a study of blood T cell repertoires in COVID-19. Assay: immunoSEQ multiplex PCR; the TCRdb copy retains only in-frame clones and omits some. The sample has about 400,000 clones, roughly 86% seen once. Material for sequencing was PBMCs or T cells enriched from blood (not recorded which). These receptors were obtained from a man in his forties or fifties in a cohort exposed to, infected with or recovered from COVID-19 (not recorded which).

The chain is built from TRBV5-4 and TRBJ2-1; possibly TRBD2 for D (5 bases). This CDR3 has 13 residues. CDR1 is SGHNT, CDR2 YYREEE, per germline (reference sequence). V was pared by 0 bases and J by 7 bases, with 8 bases between. The CDR3 is CASSLEGANEQFF. In DNA form, the CDR3 reads TGTGCCAGCAGCTTGGAGGGAGCAAATGAGCAGTTCTTC.

The rearrangement joins TRBV18 to TRBJ1-5; TRBD1 matches 7 bases. CDR1 is KGHSH, CDR2 LQKENI, per germline. J was trimmed by 5 bases and V by 4 bases; bases with no gene match: 5. The CDR3 is made up of 14 amino acids. The CDR3, as DNA: TGTGCCAGCTCACTTGGGACAGTCGATCAGCCCCAGCATTTT. Translating it yields CASSLGTVDQPQHF.

This rearrangement joins TRBV19 to TRBJ2-2; perhaps TRBD1 as D (5 bases). The CDR3 loop spans 14 amino acids. The germline gives CDR1 LNHDA, CDR2 SQIVND (reference sequence). The V end was cut by 6 bases, the J end by 0 bases, with 8 bases between. CDR3 sequence: CASSTGSNTGELFF. CDR3 nucleotides: TGTGCCAGTAGCACAGGATCGAACACCGGGGAGCTGTTTTTT.

This rearrangement joins TRBV18 to TRBJ1-1, with D perhaps TRBD1 (6 bases). The CDR3 totals 14 residues. Per the germline V gene, CDR1 is KGHSH and CDR2 is LQKENI. The V end was cut by 6 bases, the J end by 0 bases, with 11 bases between. The CDR3 region has the DNA TGTGCCAGCTCCTTTGGACAGCTGAACACTGAAGCTTTCTTT. Translated: CASSFGQLNTEAFF.

This clone was seen a handful of times. This chain joins TRBV11-2 and TRBJ2-7; TRBD1 might be the D (6 bases). Germline values: CDR1 SGHAT, CDR2 FQNNGV. CDR3 length: 16 amino acids. Trimming pared 5 bases from V and 0 bases from J, leaving 17 bases between. The CDR3 loop reads CASSTIQGPYSYEQYF. As DNA, the CDR3 is TGTGCCAGCAGCACAATACAGGGACCTTACTCCTACGAGCAGTACTTC. The whole variable domain, remainder taken from reference TRBV11-2 and TRBJ2-7, is EAGVAQSPRYKIIEKRQSVAFWCNPISGHATLYWYQQILGQGPKLLIQFQNNGVVDDSQLPKDRFSAERLKGVDSTLKIQPAKLEDSAVYLCASSTIQGPYSYEQYFGPGTRLTVT.

The chain links TRBV4-1 to TRBJ2-1, with 11 bases fitting TRBD2. V shed 2 bases, J shed 1 base, and the junction held 13 bases outside the gene matches. The CDR3 length is 20 residues. Germline V CDR1 and CDR2: MGHRA, YSYEKL. In DNA form, the CDR3 reads TGCGCCAGCAGCCAAAATCTTCTAGCGGGAGGTTTAGGGTCCTACAATGAGCAGTTCTTC. This encodes CASSQNLLAGGLGSYNEQFF.

This clone has a single count. V and J are TRBV4-1 and TRBJ2-2; 7 bases align to TRBD2. The CDR3 covers 15 residues. Germline V gene lookup returns CDR1 MGHRA and CDR2 YSYEKL. V trimming: 0 bases; J trimming: 5 bases; junction bases outside the gene matches: 3. The CDR3 loop is CASSQEGEGTGELFF. The CDR3 coding sequence is TGCGCCAGCAGCCAAGAAGGGGAGGGGACCGGGGAGCTGTTTTTT.

CDR3 amino acids: CASSQGYEAFF. In DNA, the CDR3 is TGCGCCAGCAGTCAGGGATATGAAGCTTTCTTT. The rearrangement joins TRBV10-1 to TRBJ1-1, with D perhaps matching TRBD1 (5 bases). Germline CDR1 reads WNHNN; CDR2 reads SYGVQD (reference sequence). Trimming cost V 5 bases and J 7 bases, with 8 bases left between them. The CDR3 has 11 residues.

This chain joins TRBV5-6 and TRBJ2-2; 8 bases are shared with TRBD2. CDR1 and CDR2 (germline): SGHDT, YYEEEE. The CDR3 extends over 17 amino acids. V was pared by 0 bases and J by 2 bases, with 6 bases of the junction left unmatched. CDR3 region: CASSLAFSGVNTGELFF. The CDR3 DNA reads TGTGCCAGCAGCTTGGCCTTTAGCGGGGTCAACACCGGGGAGCTGTTTTTT. Together with reference TRBV5-6 and TRBJ2-2, the CDR3 gives the full variable domain: DAGVTQSPTHLIKTRGQQVTLRCSPKSGHDTVSWYQQALGQGPQFIFQYYEEEERQRGNFPDRFSGHQFPNYSSELNVNALLLGDSALYLCASSLAFSGVNTGELFFGEGSRLTVL.

This rearrangement joins TRBV2 to TRBJ1-5; 7 bases match TRBD1. Germline trimming cut 8 bases from V and 6 bases from J; bases unmatched to any gene: 10. The CDR3 contains 14 residues. The germline gives CDR1 SNHLY, CDR2 FYNNEI. CDR3 sequence reads: CASGLQGYGQPQHF. The CDR3 DNA reads TGTGCCAGCGGATTACAGGGGTACGGTCAGCCCCAGCATTTT.

V is TRBV10-3 and J is TRBJ1-2, with D possibly matching TRBD1 (6 bases). Germline V lookup: CDR1 ENHRY, CDR2 SYGVKD. The CDR3 runs to 13 residues. The CDR3 protein is CARSSQGDSGYTF. DNA of the CDR3: TGTGCAAGGAGCTCACAGGGCGACTCTGGCTACACCTTC.

This chain uses TRBV5-6 with TRBJ2-7; unclear D gene. The length of the CDR3 is 15 residues. Looked up from germline, CDR1 is SGHDT and CDR2 is YYEEEE. The V gene lost 1 base and the J gene lost 2 bases, with 13 bases spanning the gap. The CDR3: CASSLLSLLPYEQYF. In DNA, the CDR3 is TGTGCCAGCAGCTTGCTGAGTCTACTGCCCTACGAGCAGTACTTC.

This clone occurred a few times. The chain has TRBV28 and TRBJ1-3, with D perhaps TRBD1 (5 bases). This CDR3 has 13 amino acids. V was cut by 6 bases and J by 10 bases, with 16 bases left in between. CDR1 and CDR2 (germline): MDHEN, SYDVKM. Here the CDR3 reads CASRRPAGRTIYF. The CDR3 region has the DNA TGTGCCAGCAGGAGACCGGCAGGGCGGACCATATATTTT.

The CDR3 region is CASEASVSRELFF. CDR3 coding DNA: TGTGCCAGCGAGGCTAGCGTATCCCGGGAGCTGTTTTTT. V is TRBV27 and J is TRBJ2-2, with a possible D match to TRBD2 (6 bases). The CDR3 totals 13 residues. Per the germline V gene, CDR1 is MNHEY and CDR2 is SMNVEV (reference sequence). Trimming left V 8 bases short and J 9 bases short, with 16 bases between.

The chain carries TRBV9 and TRBJ1-6; 9 nucleotides align to TRBD1. Germline V gives CDR1 SGDLS, CDR2 YYNGEE. CDR3 length equals 15 residues. Trimming took 0 bases from V and 7 from J; bases not matched to a gene: 2. The CDR3 DNA follows: TGTGCCAGCAGCGTAGTGGGGACAGGGAATTCACCCCTCCACTTT. Protein product: CASSVVGTGNSPLHF. Variable domain in full (rest from reference TRBV9 and TRBJ1-6): DSGVTQTPKHLITATGQRVTLRCSPRSGDLSVYWYQQSLDQGLQFLIQYYNGEERAKGNILERFSAQQFPDLHSELNLSSLELGDSALYFCASSVVGTGNSPLHFGNGTRLTVT.

J is TRBJ2-5 and V is TRBV19; D ambiguous. The CDR3 runs to 11 residues. V gave up 4 bases and J gave up 5 bases, with 5 bases separating them. Per germline, CDR1 LNHDA and CDR2 SQIVND (reference sequence). The DNA of the CDR3 is TGTGCCAGTAGTAGGGCGGAGACCCAGTACTTC. Translation: CASSRAETQYF.

V usage is TRBV27 and J usage is TRBJ2-1, with 12 bases identical to TRBD2. The CDR3 covers 19 residues. J gave up 0 bases and V 3 bases, and 9 bases lay outside the gene matches. The V gene's germline CDR1 is MNHEY and CDR2 SMNVEV (reference sequence). The CDR3 here is CASSFKRTSGVSSYNEQFF. The CDR3 DNA reads as TGTGCCAGCAGTTTCAAACGGACTAGCGGGGTTAGCTCCTACAATGAGCAGTTCTTC.

This sequence joins TRBV3-1 (or the pseudogene TRBV3-2) and TRBJ1-2, with TRBD1 matching 8 bases. The CDR3 contains 13 residues. Germline values: CDR1 LGHDT, CDR2 YNNKEL (reference sequence). V trimming: 1 base; J trimming: 7 bases; junction bases outside the gene matches: 2. The CDR3 nucleotides are TGTGCCAGCAGCCAAGGGACAGGGCGTGGCTACACCTTC. Translation gives CASSQGTGRGYTF.

The chain has TRBV7-6 and TRBJ2-2, with TRBD2 identical over 7 bases. This CDR3 is 14 amino acids long. V lost 5 bases, J lost 5 bases, and 5 bases stayed unmatched. From germline, CDR1 is SGHVS and CDR2 FNYEAQ. CDR3 in DNA: TGTGCCAGCAGCCCGCGGACTAGAACCGGGGAGCTGTTTTTT. As protein: CASSPRTRTGELFF.

The genes are TRBV27 and TRBJ1-1; unclear D gene. Trimming shortened V by 11 bases and J by 4 bases, and 17 bases separated the two germline ends. This CDR3 is built from 13 residues. Germline V gene data show CDR1 as MNHEY and CDR2 as SMNVEV (reference sequence). This CDR3 is CASWSTSPTEAFF. The CDR3 coding sequence is TGTGCCTCCTGGAGCACCTCGCCCACTGAAGCTTTCTTT.

The CDR3 loop is CASRHRDREEAFF. The CDR3 DNA sequence: TGTGCCAGCAGACACCGGGACAGGGAAGAAGCTTTCTTT. This rearrangement joins TRBV12-3 or TRBV12-4 to TRBJ1-1, with TRBD1 identical over 9 bases. This CDR3 comprises 13 residues. Unmatched junction bases numbered 7, after V lost 6 bases and J lost 8 bases.